The rows below give T cell receptor beta chains drawn from one sample of a study of regulatory and conventional T cells in RAG deficiency. Some clones are missing from TCRdb's copy, which holds only in-frame ones; the method was immunoSEQ multiplex PCR. The table lists under 35,000 clones, about 90% of them singletons. These data were also filed under a second study, of regulatory T cells.

Sequences were obtained from CD8+ T cells sorted from blood. These receptors all come from a human donor in good health. Each CDR3 is given with its conserved first and last residue. D genes are given only for firm matches. Expanded clones get a size class; other rows say once, few or many, or leave the size out.

j_call v_call d_call cdr3_length clone_size cdr3_aa cdr3_nt
TRBJ2-3 TRBV7-7 - 15 - CASSHSEGAGDTQYF TGTGCTAGCAGCCACTCCGAGGGAGCTGGAGATACGCAGTATTTT
TRBJ2-7 TRBV11-3 TRBD1 17 - CASSLGRRDRGPYEQYF TGTGCCAGCAGCTTAGGGCGGCGGGACAGGGGGCCATACGAGCAGTACTTC
TRBJ1-1 TRBV7-9 - 15 - CASSPADRWNTEAFF TGTGCCAGCAGCCCCGCAGATAGATGGAACACTGAAGCTTTCTTT
TRBJ1-2 TRBV11-2 TRBD1 14 - CASSLGGGDYGYTF TGTGCCAGCAGCTTAGGAGGGGGCGACTATGGCTACACCTTC
TRBJ1-2 TRBV29-1 - 12 - CSVGQESYGYTF TGCAGCGTTGGACAGGAGAGCTATGGCTACACCTTC
TRBJ1-5 TRBV6-5 - 13 - CASSYWLGEPQHF TGTGCCAGCAGTTACTGGTTGGGGGAGCCCCAGCATTTT
TRBJ2-1 TRBV7-9 TRBD2 11 - CASSSLAEQFF TGTGCCAGCAGCTCACTAGCGGAGCAGTTCTTC
TRBJ2-2 TRBV6-1 - 13 - CASSELRDGELFF TGTGCCAGCAGTGAATTACGTGACGGGGAGCTGTTTTTT
TRBJ2-2 TRBV11-1 TRBD1 15 - CASGWGQGKAGELFF TGTGCCAGCGGCTGGGGACAGGGGAAGGCCGGGGAGCTGTTTTTT
TRBJ2-4 TRBV14 - 13 - CASSQAEGDIQYF TGTGCCAGCAGCCAAGCGGAGGGCGACATTCAGTACTTC
TRBJ2-3 TRBV10-2 - 12 few CASRDEGDTQYF TGCGCCAGCAGGGACGAGGGAGATACGCAGTATTTT
TRBJ2-7 TRBV11-3 - 14 - CASSLVLTKNEQYF TGTGCCAGCAGCTTAGTCCTGACTAAAAACGAGCAGTACTTC
TRBJ2-1 TRBV29-1 - 17 once CSVEDLVIKRAFSEQFF TGCAGCGTTGAAGATCTGGTTATTAAGCGGGCCTTTAGTGAGCAGTTCTTC
TRBJ2-3 TRBV15 - 12 - CATSGLTDTQYF TGTGCCACCAGCGGGCTAACAGATACGCAGTATTTT
TRBJ1-2 TRBV28 - 15 - CASSPPLFGDDGYTF TGTGCCAGCAGTCCCCCTCTATTCGGGGATGATGGCTACACCTTC
TRBJ2-7 TRBV7-8 TRBD2 19 - CASSLVSGTAGTSKYEQYF TGTGCCAGCAGCTTAGTTTCGGGCACCGCCGGGACTAGCAAATACGAGCAGTACTTC
TRBJ1-1 TRBV19 - 12 - CASRTGGTEAFF TGTGCCAGTAGGACTGGGGGCACTGAAGCTTTCTTT
TRBJ2-7 TRBV5-1 TRBD1 17 - CASSSHKDRGFAYEQYF TGCGCCAGCAGCTCCCATAAGGACAGGGGGTTCGCCTACGAGCAGTACTTC
TRBJ1-5 TRBV6-9 - 15 - CASTYDQDGIQPQHF TGTGCCAGCACGTATGATCAGGACGGTATTCAGCCCCAGCATTTT
TRBJ2-1 TRBV19 TRBD1 12 once CASSIEGAEQFF TGTGCCAGTAGTATTGAGGGGGCTGAGCAGTTCTTC
TRBJ1-1 TRBV19 - 14 - CASSARTVNTEAFF TGTGCCAGTAGTGCCCGTACAGTGAACACTGAAGCTTTCTTT
TRBJ2-7 TRBV4-1 TRBD1 16 - CASSLDETGFGYEQYF TGCGCCAGCAGCCTCGATGAGACAGGGTTCGGGTACGAGCAGTACTTC
TRBJ2-7 TRBV28 - 14 - CASSLRRLIYEQYF TGTGCCAGCAGTTTACGTCGACTCATTTACGAGCAGTACTTC
TRBJ2-1 TRBV28 TRBD1 16 - CASSLSGTANYNEQFF TGTGCCAGCAGTTTATCAGGGACAGCCAACTACAATGAGCAGTTCTTC
TRBJ2-7 TRBV10-1 - 13 - CASSEDGSYEQYF TGCGCCAGCAGTGAGGACGGTTCCTACGAGCAGTACTTC
TRBJ2-1 TRBV29-1 - 13 - CSAWPLDYNEQFF TGCAGCGCCTGGCCCCTAGACTACAATGAGCAGTTCTTC
TRBJ2-7 TRBV27 - 13 once CASSLSDSYEQYF TGTGCCAGCAGTTTATCGGACTCCTACGAGCAGTACTTC